This TCR beta chain is from a study of blood T cell repertoires in COVID-19. Across the whole study: The origin of the acute and convalescent COVID-19 samples was the United States, Italy and Spain. The analysed material was cDNA or gDNA that came from T cells, B-cell-depleted T cells, or PBMCs.

Authors' processing steps: By means of reference gene primer amplification, nucleated cell counts were estimated. TCRdb keeps only in-frame clones here, not all; method: immunoSEQ multiplex PCR. V and J calls and clone size come straight from that table; D and trimming were deduced from the DNA. The sample shows approximately 70,000 clones, about nine tenths of them seen only once. V dropped 5 bases and J dropped 5; count of bases not matched to a gene: 5. From germline, CDR1 is SGHRS and CDR2 YFSETQ. The CDR3 is 13 residues long. This clone was seen only once. The sequenced sample was peripheral blood. This sequence was found in a man aged 50 to 59 with active COVID-19. The J gene is TRBJ2-5, the V gene TRBV5-1, with TRBD2 identical over 8 bases. Here the CDR3 reads CASSRGGAETQYF. CDR3 DNA: TGCGCCAGCAGTCGGGGGGGCGCGGAGACCCAGTACTTC.